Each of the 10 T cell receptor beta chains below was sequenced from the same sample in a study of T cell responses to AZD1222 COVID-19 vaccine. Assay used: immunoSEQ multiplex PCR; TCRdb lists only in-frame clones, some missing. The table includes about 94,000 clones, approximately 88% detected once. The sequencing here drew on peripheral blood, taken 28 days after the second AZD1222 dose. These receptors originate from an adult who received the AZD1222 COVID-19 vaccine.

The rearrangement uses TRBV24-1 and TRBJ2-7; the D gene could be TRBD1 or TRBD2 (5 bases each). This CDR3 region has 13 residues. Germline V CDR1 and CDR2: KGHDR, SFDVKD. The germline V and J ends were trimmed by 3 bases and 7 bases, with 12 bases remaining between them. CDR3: CATSDPGRLEQYF. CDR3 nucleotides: TGTGCCACCAGTGATCCGGGACGGCTAGAGCAGTACTTC.

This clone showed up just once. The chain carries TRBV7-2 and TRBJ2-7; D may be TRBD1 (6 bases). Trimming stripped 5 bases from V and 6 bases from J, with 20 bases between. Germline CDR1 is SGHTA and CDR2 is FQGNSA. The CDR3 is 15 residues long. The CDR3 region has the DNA TGTGCCAGCAGCCCTGGACAGCTACCGCCCAGCGAGCAGTACTTC. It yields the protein CASSPGQLPPSEQYF.

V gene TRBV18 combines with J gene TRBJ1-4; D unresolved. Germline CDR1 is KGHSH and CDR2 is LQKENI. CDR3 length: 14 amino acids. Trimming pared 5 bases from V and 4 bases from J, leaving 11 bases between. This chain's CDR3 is CASSMGADNEKLFF. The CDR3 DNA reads TGTGCCAGCTCAATGGGCGCGGATAATGAAAAACTGTTTTTT.

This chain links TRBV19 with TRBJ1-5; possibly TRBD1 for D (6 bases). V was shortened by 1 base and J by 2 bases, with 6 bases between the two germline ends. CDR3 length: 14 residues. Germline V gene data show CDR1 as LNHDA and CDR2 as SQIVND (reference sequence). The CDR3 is CASSIGTGNQPQHF. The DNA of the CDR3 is TGTGCCAGTAGTATAGGGACAGGCAATCAGCCCCAGCATTTT.

CDR3 in amino acids: CASSRTGGAYNEQFF. The DNA for the CDR3 is TGTGCCAGCAGTCGGACAGGGGGCGCCTACAATGAGCAGTTCTTC. This chain links TRBV6-2 or TRBV6-3 with TRBJ2-1; the match to TRBD1 covers 11 bases. The length of the CDR3 is 15 residues. Germline V lookup: CDR1 MNHEY, CDR2 SVGEGT. V dropped 5 bases and J dropped 2; count of bases not matched to a gene: 2.

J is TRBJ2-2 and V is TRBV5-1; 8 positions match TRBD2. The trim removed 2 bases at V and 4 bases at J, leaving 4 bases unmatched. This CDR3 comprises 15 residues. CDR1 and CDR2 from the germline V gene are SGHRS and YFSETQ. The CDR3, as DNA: TGCGCCAGCAGCTTAGCGGGAGAGGGCACCGGGGAGCTGTTTTTT. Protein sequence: CASSLAGEGTGELFF.

CDR3 bases: TGTGCCAGCAGTTACCCCTCCAACGGGAAGAGCGAGCAGTACTTC. It is translated as CASSYPSNGKSEQYF. V gene TRBV6-5 combines with J gene TRBJ2-7; D perhaps matches TRBD2 (5 bases). Trimming took 2 bases from V and 6 from J, leaving 17 bases between them. The germline V gene encodes CDR1 MNHEY and CDR2 SVGAGI. The CDR3 spans 15 residues.

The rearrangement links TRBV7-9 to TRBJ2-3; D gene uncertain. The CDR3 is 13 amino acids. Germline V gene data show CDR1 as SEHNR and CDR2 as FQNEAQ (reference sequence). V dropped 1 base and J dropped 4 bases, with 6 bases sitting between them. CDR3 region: CASSLVGSDTQYF. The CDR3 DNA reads TGTGCCAGCAGCTTAGTGGGGTCAGATACGCAGTATTTT.

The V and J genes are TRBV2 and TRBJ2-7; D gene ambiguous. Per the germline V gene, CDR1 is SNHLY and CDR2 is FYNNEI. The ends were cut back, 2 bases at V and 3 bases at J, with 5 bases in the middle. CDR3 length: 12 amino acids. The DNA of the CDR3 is TGTGCCAGCAGTGAAAATCTCTACGAGCAGTACTTC. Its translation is CASSENLYEQYF. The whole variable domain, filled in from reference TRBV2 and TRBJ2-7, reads EPEVTQTPSHQVTQMGQEVILRCVPISNHLYFYWYRQILGQKVEFLVSFYNNEISEKSEIFDDQFSVERPDGSNFTLKIRSTKLEDSAMYFCASSENLYEQYFGPGTRLTVT.

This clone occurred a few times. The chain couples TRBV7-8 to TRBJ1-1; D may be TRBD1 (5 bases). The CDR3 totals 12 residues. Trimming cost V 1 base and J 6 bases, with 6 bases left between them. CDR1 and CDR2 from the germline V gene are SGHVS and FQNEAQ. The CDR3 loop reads CASSLGGAEAFF. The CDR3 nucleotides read TGTGCCAGCAGCTTAGGGGGGGCTGAAGCTTTCTTT.